The T cell receptor (beta chain) under discussion was sequenced for a study of blood T cells in healthy people across ages. Whole-study findings and limits: PBMCs went unsorted, and a conclusive naive versus antigen-experienced comparison was therefore prevented.

With a J-beta primer mix and a sample-barcoded 5' primer, a second PCR ran 7 to 11 cycles. TCRdb analysed the 5' RACE reads with MiXCR anew, one entry per CDR3 protein. The top ten clones hold 8.7% of a sample with 450,000 to 650,000 distinct CDR3 sequences, less than 25% of them seen once. Between the trimmed V and J ends, which lost 1 base and 5 bases, there was a span of 20 bases. CDR1 is SGHAT, CDR2 FQNNGV, per germline. CDR3 length: 17 amino acids. Notes on this clonotype: The target antigen is unknown.

The same sample was also used in a study of T cells of mothers and their children.

The sequenced material came from blood. V usage is TRBV11-2 and J usage is TRBJ2-5; D may be TRBD2 (6 bases). The TCR originated in a boy aged 5-17 years in good health. CDR3 nucleotide sequence: TGTGCCAGCAGCTTAGTTGGAGGGGCCAAACGGGGGGAGACCCAGTACTTC. Translated, it gives CASSLVGGAKRGETQYF. Full variable domain (missing parts from reference TRBV11-2 and TRBJ2-5): EAGVAQSPRYKIIEKRQSVAFWCNPISGHATLYWYQQILGQGPKLLIQFQNNGVVDDSQLPKDRFSAERLKGVDSTLKIQPAKLEDSAVYLCASSLVGGAKRGETQYFGPGTRLLVL.